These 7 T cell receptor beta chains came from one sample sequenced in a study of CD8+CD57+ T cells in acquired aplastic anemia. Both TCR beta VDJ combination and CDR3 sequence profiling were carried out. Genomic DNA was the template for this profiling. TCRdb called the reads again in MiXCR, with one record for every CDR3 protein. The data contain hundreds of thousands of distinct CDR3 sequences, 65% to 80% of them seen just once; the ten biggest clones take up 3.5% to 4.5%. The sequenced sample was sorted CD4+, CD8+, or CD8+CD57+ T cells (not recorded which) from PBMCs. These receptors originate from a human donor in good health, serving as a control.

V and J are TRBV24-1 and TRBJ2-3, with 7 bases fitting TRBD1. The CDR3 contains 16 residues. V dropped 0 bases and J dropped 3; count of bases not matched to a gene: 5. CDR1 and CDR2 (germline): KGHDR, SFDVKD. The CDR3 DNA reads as TGTGCCACCAGTGATTTGGGCAGGGGGAGAACAGATACGCAGTATTTT. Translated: CATSDLGRGRTDTQYF.

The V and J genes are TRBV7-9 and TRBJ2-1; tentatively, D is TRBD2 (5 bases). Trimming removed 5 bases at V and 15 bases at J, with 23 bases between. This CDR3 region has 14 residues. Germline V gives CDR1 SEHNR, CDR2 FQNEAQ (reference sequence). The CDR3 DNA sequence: TGTGCCAGCAGCCTAGTAGGAGGCTATGACTACACGTTCTTC. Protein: CASSLVGGYDYTFF.

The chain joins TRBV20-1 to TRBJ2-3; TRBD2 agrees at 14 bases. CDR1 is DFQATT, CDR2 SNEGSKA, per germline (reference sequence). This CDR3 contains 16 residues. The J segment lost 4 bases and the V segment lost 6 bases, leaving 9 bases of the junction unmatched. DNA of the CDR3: TGCAGTGCGCCGAAGACTAGCGGGAGGGCATCAGATACGCAGTATTTT. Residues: CSAPKTSGRASDTQYF.

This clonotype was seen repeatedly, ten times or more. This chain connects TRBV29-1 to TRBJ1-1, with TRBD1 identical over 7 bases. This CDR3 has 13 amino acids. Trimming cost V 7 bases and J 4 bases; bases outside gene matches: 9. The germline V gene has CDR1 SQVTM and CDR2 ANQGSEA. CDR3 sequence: CSARTGWGTEAFF. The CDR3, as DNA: TGCAGCGCCCGGACAGGATGGGGCACTGAAGCTTTCTTT.

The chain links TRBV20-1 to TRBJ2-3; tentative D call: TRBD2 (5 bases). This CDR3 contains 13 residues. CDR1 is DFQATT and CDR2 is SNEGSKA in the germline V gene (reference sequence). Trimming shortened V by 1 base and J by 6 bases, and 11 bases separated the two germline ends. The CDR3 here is CSARAEARDTQYF. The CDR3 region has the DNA TGCAGTGCTAGAGCGGAGGCTAGGGATACGCAGTATTTT.

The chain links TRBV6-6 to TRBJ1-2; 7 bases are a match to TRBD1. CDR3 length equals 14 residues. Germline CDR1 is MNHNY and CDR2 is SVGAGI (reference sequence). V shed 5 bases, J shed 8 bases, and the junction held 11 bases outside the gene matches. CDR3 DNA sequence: TGTGCCAGCAGTGGAGGGGGCACGAGAATAGGCTACACCTTC. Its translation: CASSGGGTRIGYTF.

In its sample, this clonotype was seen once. The CDR3 DNA follows: TGTGCCAGCAGCTTAGATTCGGGGGAGACTCAGCCCCAGCATTTT. The encoded protein is CASSLDSGETQPQHF. This rearrangement joins TRBV7-9 to TRBJ1-5; D perhaps matches TRBD1 (5 bases). V was shortened by 1 base and J by 6 bases, with 13 bases between the two germline ends. Germline CDR1 reads SEHNR; CDR2 reads FQNEAQ (reference sequence). The CDR3 consists of 15 residues.